Following are 32 T cell receptor beta chains from one sample sequenced in a study of Ad26.COV2.S vaccination and SARS-CoV-2 variants. Sequencing was performed with immunoSEQ multiplex PCR; in TCRdb, only in-frame clones are kept and a portion is missing. Of under 150,000 clones in the sample, roughly 88% are singletons; the top ten hold less than 6%. The sequences come from peripheral blood, collected after recovery from COVID-19. The receptors come from a human donor who had recovered from COVID-19.

This chain uses TRBV28 with TRBJ1-4; unclear D gene. The CDR3 consists of 13 residues. CDR1 MDHEN and CDR2 SYDVKM come from the germline V gene. V shed 7 bases and J shed 3 bases, with 9 bases lying between them. The CDR3 DNA reads as TGTGCCAGCACCTCGGATCCTAATGAAAAACTGTTTTTT. Protein: CASTSDPNEKLFF.

The V call is TRBV6-5, the J call TRBJ2-7; 7 nucleotides line up with TRBD2. CDR3 length: 16 residues. V was clipped by 0 bases and J by 5 bases; unmatched bases: 10. Germline CDR1 MNHEY, CDR2 SVGAGI. The DNA of the CDR3 is TGTGCCAGCAGTTACTCAAGAACCGGGACTAATGACGAGCAGTACTTC. This sequence encodes CASSYSRTGTNDEQYF.

On this clone itself: The sample has other DNA sequences that encode this CDR3 too. The rearrangement uses TRBV6-4 and TRBJ1-2; the match to TRBD1 covers 7 bases. Trimming cost V 6 bases and J 2 bases; bases outside gene matches: 9. Looked up from germline, CDR1 is MRHNA and CDR2 is SNTAGT. This CDR3 contains 15 residues. The CDR3 region has the DNA TGTGCCAGCAGCGAACGTCAGGGGGGGAACTATGGCTACACCTTC. Its protein is CASSERQGGNYGYTF.

This clone was seen only once. The gene calls are TRBV5-1 and TRBJ2-5; D uncertain. The CDR3 sequence is 14 residues long. Germline CDR1 is SGHRS and CDR2 is YFSETQ. V was cut by 1 base and J by 2 bases, with 9 bases left in between. The CDR3 spells CASSLTVLQETQYF. CDR3 coding DNA: TGCGCCAGCAGCTTGACAGTGCTACAAGAGACCCAGTACTTC.

For this clone: The same CDR3 arises from other DNA sequences in this sample as well. The chain carries TRBV6-4 and TRBJ1-1; 7 bases are shared with TRBD1. The germline gives CDR1 MRHNA, CDR2 SNTAGT. V lost 6 bases, J lost 1 base, and 2 bases stayed unmatched. The CDR3 totals 13 residues. The CDR3 sequence is CASSRTGNTEAFF. The DNA for the CDR3 is TGTGCCAGCAGCCGGACAGGGAACACTGAAGCTTTCTTT.

The rearrangement links TRBV3-1 (or the pseudogene TRBV3-2) to TRBJ1-2, with 8 bases identical to TRBD1. The CDR3 extends over 13 amino acids. The trim removed 1 base at V and 8 bases at J, leaving 3 bases unmatched. CDR1 and CDR2 from the germline V gene are LGHDT and YNNKEL (reference sequence). CDR3 sequence reads: CASSQATGDGYTF. The CDR3 DNA is TGTGCCAGCAGCCAAGCGACAGGGGACGGCTACACCTTC.

For the CDR3, the DNA is TGTGCCAGCAATGACGGCCTCTATGGCTACACCTTC. Its protein product is CASNDGLYGYTF. The V and J genes are TRBV6-6 and TRBJ1-2; D gene ambiguous. V was clipped by 7 bases and J by 4 bases, with 10 bases between them. Germline CDR1 is MNHNY and CDR2 is SVGAGI (reference sequence). This CDR3 is 12 amino acids long.

The J gene is TRBJ2-2, the V gene TRBV19; either TRBD1 or TRBD2 may supply D (5 bases each). The CDR3 is made up of 14 amino acids. The germline CDR1 and CDR2 sequences are LNHDA and SQIVND (reference sequence). Trimming removed 4 bases from V and 6 bases from J, with 12 bases in between. For the CDR3, the DNA is TGTGCCAGTAGTAATTGGGGCGGGTCCGGGGAGCTGTTTTTT. This gives the protein CASSNWGGSGELFF.

The sample holds a few counts of this clone. V usage is TRBV5-1 and J usage is TRBJ2-7; 11 bases match TRBD2. The CDR3 totals 17 residues. J gave up 0 bases and V 0 bases, and 5 bases lay outside the gene matches. From germline, CDR1 is SGHRS and CDR2 YFSETQ. As DNA, the CDR3 is TGCGCCAGCAGCTTGGCTGGACTAGCGGGTAGCTCCTACGAGCAGTACTTC. It encodes CASSLAGLAGSSYEQYF.

The J gene is TRBJ2-5, the V gene TRBV6-2 or TRBV6-3; either TRBD1 or TRBD2 may supply D (6 bases each). V was pared by 5 bases and J by 3 bases, with 13 bases between. CDR3 length: 14 residues. CDR1 and CDR2 from the germline V gene are MNHEY and SVGEGT. In DNA, the CDR3 is TGTGCCAGCAGTGGAGGGACATGGGAAGAGACCCAGTACTTC. It codes for CASSGGTWEETQYF.

This chain connects TRBV25-1 to TRBJ2-2; the D is unclear. The CDR3 runs 16 residues. V shed 1 base and J shed 0 bases, with 9 bases lying between them. CDR1 and CDR2 (germline): MGHDK, SYGVNS. For the CDR3, the DNA is TGTGCCAGCAGTGAATCGGCGAGACCGAACACCGGGGAGCTGTTTTTT. This gives the protein CASSESARPNTGELFF. Together with reference TRBV25-1 and TRBJ2-2, the CDR3 gives the full variable domain: EADIYQTPRYLVIGTGKKITLECSQTMGHDKMYWYQQDPGMELHLIHYSYGVNSTEKGDLSSESTVSRIRTEHFPLTLESARPSHTSQYLCASSESARPNTGELFFGEGSRLTVL.

With respect to this clone: Other DNA sequences in this sample translate to the same CDR3. This sequence joins TRBV20-1 and TRBJ1-1; D is unclear. CDR1 and CDR2 (germline): DFQATT, SNEGSKA (reference sequence). The CDR3 is 11 amino acids. With 3 bases removed from V and 1 base from J, the gap between germline ends came to 3 bases. The CDR3 nucleotides read TGCAGTGCTAGGGAGAACACTGAAGCTTTCTTT. As protein: CSARENTEAFF.

The chain carries TRBV19 and TRBJ2-1, with a possible D match to TRBD2 (7 bases). This CDR3 comprises 16 residues. CDR1 LNHDA and CDR2 SQIVND come from the germline V gene (reference sequence). With 3 bases removed from V and 4 bases from J, the gap between germline ends came to 16 bases. CDR3 DNA sequence: TGTGCCAGTAGTATCACGCCGGGGGGCTTATACAATGAGCAGTTCTTC. It translates to CASSITPGGLYNEQFF.

This chain connects TRBV28 to TRBJ2-2; 8 bases are a match to TRBD1. With 6 bases clipped from V and 3 bases from J, the junction kept 12 bases outside the gene matches. The CDR3 has 17 residues. CDR1 is MDHEN and CDR2 is SYDVKM in the germline V gene. This CDR3 reads CASSPTQGEAYTGELFF. The CDR3 DNA is TGTGCCAGCAGCCCTACACAGGGGGAGGCTTACACCGGGGAGCTGTTTTTT.

Turning to this clone: At one boundary the junction diverges from the germline segment, which might be a read error. The chain carries TRBV3-1 (or the pseudogene TRBV3-2) and TRBJ1-5, with TRBD1 identical over 7 bases. Germline-derived CDR1 and CDR2 are LGHDT and YNNKEL (reference sequence). CDR3 length equals 17 residues. The CDR3 sequence is CASSQGVRGASNQLQHF. In DNA, the CDR3 is TGTGCCAGCAGCCAAGGGGTCAGGGGGGCTAGCAATCAGCTCCAGCATTTT.

The chain uses TRBV18 and TRBJ2-7; TRBD1 agrees at 10 bases. With V trimmed by 3 bases and J by 3 bases, 8 bases remained unmatched. The CDR3 runs 16 residues. Germline values: CDR1 KGHSH, CDR2 LQKENI. CDR3 protein: CASSPTRDRGFYEQYF. In nucleotides, the CDR3 is TGTGCCAGCTCACCCACACGGGACAGGGGTTTCTACGAGCAGTACTTC.

The chain is built from TRBV5-4 and TRBJ2-3, with 10 positions matching TRBD2. The CDR3 runs to 15 residues. The V gene's germline CDR1 is SGHNT and CDR2 YYREEE (reference sequence). The ends lost 10 bases at V and 3 bases at J; junction bases unmatched: 11. CDR3 sequence reads: CAGGAGGSVTDTQYF. The CDR3 bases are TGTGCCGGAGGAGCGGGGGGGAGTGTAACAGATACGCAGTATTTT.

This clone was seen only a few times. This chain uses TRBV7-9 with TRBJ2-7; 9 bases map to TRBD1. Unmatched junction bases numbered 10, after V lost 5 bases and J lost 8 bases. Germline values: CDR1 SEHNR, CDR2 FQNEAQ (reference sequence). There are 14 residues in the CDR3. For the CDR3, the DNA is TGTGCCAGCAGCGAAAAACAGGGGGCGGAACAGCAGTACTTC. It is translated as CASSEKQGAEQQYF. Full variable domain (remainder filled in from reference TRBV7-9 and TRBJ2-7): DTGVSQNPRHKITKRGQNVTFRCDPISEHNRLYWYRQTLGQGPEFLTYFQNEAQLEKSRLLSDRFSAERPKGSFSTLEIQRTEQGDSAMYLCASSEKQGAEQQYFGPGTRLTVT.

The V call is TRBV5-1, the J call TRBJ2-1, with 9 bases aligning to TRBD1. The CDR3 runs to 15 residues. Per the germline V gene, CDR1 is SGHRS and CDR2 is YFSETQ. V was pared by 4 bases and J by 0 bases, with 2 bases of the junction left unmatched. The CDR3 DNA sequence: TGCGCCAGCAGCCCGGGACAGGGCTCCTACAATGAGCAGTTCTTC. As protein: CASSPGQGSYNEQFF.

V gene TRBV5-1 combines with J gene TRBJ1-1; no firm D call. Germline loops: CDR1 SGHRS, CDR2 YFSETQ. This CDR3 is built from 14 residues. V was cut by 4 bases and J by 8 bases, with 18 bases left in between. CDR3 nucleotide sequence: TGCGCCAGCAGCGCGGCCCCCGGGGTATTCGAAGCTTTCTTT. This gives the protein CASSAAPGVFEAFF.

This chain links TRBV28 with TRBJ1-1; possible D gene TRBD1, 5 bases. CDR1 is MDHEN and CDR2 is SYDVKM in the germline V gene. The V end lost 6 bases, the J end lost 3 bases, and 14 bases lay between the germline ends. The CDR3 totals 14 residues. CDR3 bases: TGTGCCAGCAGAATAGGAGGGGCGGACACTGAAGCTTTCTTT. It translates to CASRIGGADTEAFF.

The chain uses TRBV2 and TRBJ2-1; TRBD1 aligns across 11 bases. Germline V CDR1 and CDR2: SNHLY, FYNNEI. The CDR3 spans 14 residues. V lost 4 bases and J lost 9; bases outside the gene matches: 5. CDR3 protein: CASSGTGGKGEQFF. The DNA for the CDR3 is TGTGCCAGCAGTGGGACAGGGGGCAAGGGTGAGCAGTTCTTC.

CDR3 bases: TGCGCCAGCAACTCGCGGGGAAACTACGAGCAGTACTTC. Encoded protein: CASNSRGNYEQYF. The V call is TRBV10-2, the J call TRBJ2-7; maybe TRBD2 (6 bases). V lost 7 bases and J 3 bases, leaving 13 bases between the germline ends. The CDR3 is 13 residues long. CDR1 and CDR2 from the germline V gene are WSHSY and SAAADI.

The chain has TRBV19 and TRBJ2-7; 7 nucleotides align to TRBD1. This CDR3 has 14 amino acids. Germline V lookup: CDR1 LNHDA, CDR2 SQIVND (reference sequence). V shed 4 bases, J shed 2 bases, and the junction held 5 bases outside the gene matches. The chain's CDR3 is CASSTDGTAYEQYF. DNA for the CDR3: TGTGCCAGTAGTACAGACGGGACAGCCTACGAGCAGTACTTC. The whole variable domain, remainder taken from reference TRBV19 and TRBJ2-7, is DGGITQSPKYLFRKEGQNVTLSCEQNLNHDAMYWYRQDPGQGLRLIYYSQIVNDFQKGDIAEGYSVSREKKESFPLTVTSAQKNPTAFYLCASSTDGTAYEQYFGPGTRLTVT.

The chain couples TRBV6-6 to TRBJ1-3; D unresolved. CDR3 size: 16 residues. In germline, CDR1 is MNHNY, CDR2 SVGAGI (reference sequence). Trimming cost V 1 base and J 0 bases, with 10 bases left between them. CDR3 coding DNA: TGTGCCAGCAGTTACTATGAGGGAGGCTCTGGAAACACCATATATTTT. Its protein product is CASSYYEGGSGNTIYF.

This chain connects TRBV6-1 to TRBJ1-5; no clear D gene. This CDR3 contains 16 residues. Per germline, CDR1 MNHNS and CDR2 SASEGT. Trimming took 1 base from V and 2 from J, leaving 12 bases between them. CDR3: CASSEGRRMGNQPQHF. The CDR3 DNA is TGTGCCAGCAGTGAAGGAAGGAGGATGGGCAATCAGCCCCAGCATTTT.

The chain employs TRBV2 and TRBJ2-2; tentative D call: TRBD2 (5 bases). V was trimmed by 9 bases and J by 8 bases, leaving 13 bases between them. Germline V gene lookup returns CDR1 SNHLY and CDR2 FYNNEI. The CDR3 has 12 amino acids. CDR3 residues: CARRPSGGELFF. The CDR3 nucleotides are TGTGCCAGAAGGCCCAGCGGTGGGGAGCTGTTTTTT. The full variable domain, in which reference TRBV2 and TRBJ2-2 provide the parts outside the CDR3, is EPEVTQTPSHQVTQMGQEVILRCVPISNHLYFYWYRQILGQKVEFLVSFYNNEISEKSEIFDDQFSVERPDGSNFTLKIRSTKLEDSAMYFCARRPSGGELFFGEGSRLTVL.

The rearrangement uses TRBV9 and TRBJ2-3, with TRBD2 as a possible D gene (5 bases). The CDR3 is 12 amino acids. Trimming pared 0 bases from V and 15 bases from J, leaving 14 bases between. Germline CDR1 SGDLS, CDR2 YYNGEE. CDR3 nucleotide sequence: TGTGCCAGCAGCGTAGAGATGGGGAGACAATATTTT. It specifies CASSVEMGRQYF.

The chain links TRBV5-6 to TRBJ2-3; D perhaps matches TRBD1 (7 bases). Germline V CDR1 and CDR2: SGHDT, YYEEEE. This CDR3 has 15 amino acids. V lost 7 bases to trimming and J lost 3 bases, with 18 bases between them. CDR3 bases: TGTGCCAGCGCGTCTGACAGGGAGGAGACAGATACGCAGTATTTT. Translated: CASASDREETDTQYF.

The V call is TRBV27, the J call TRBJ1-6, with TRBD1 matching over 8 bases. The junction had 12 bases not matched to a gene; V was cut back by 6 bases and J by 11 bases. From germline, CDR1 is MNHEY and CDR2 SMNVEV (reference sequence). The CDR3 spans 15 residues. CDR3 in amino acids: CASRSQWTGSPPLHF. The CDR3 coding sequence is TGTGCCAGCAGGTCCCAGTGGACAGGGTCTCCACCCCTCCACTTT.

The chain uses TRBV2 and TRBJ2-7; TRBD1 matches at 8 bases. The CDR3 extends over 16 amino acids. The germline CDR1 and CDR2 sequences are SNHLY and FYNNEI. V lost 7 bases and J lost 3; bases outside the gene matches: 14. CDR3 DNA: TGTGCCAGCACCGAAAGCATCGCAGGGGGCATCTACGAGCAGTACTTC. This codes for CASTESIAGGIYEQYF.

The chain carries TRBV5-8 and TRBJ2-7; 7 bases line up with TRBD1. Germline V CDR1 and CDR2: SGHTS, YDEGEE. CDR3 length: 11 residues. With V trimmed by 7 bases and J by 4 bases, 2 bases remained unmatched. CDR3 region: CASGTAYEQYF. DNA of the CDR3: TGTGCCAGCGGGACAGCTTACGAGCAGTACTTC.